The 2 T cell receptor beta chains below come from one sample, sequenced in a study of blood T cell repertoires in COVID-19. The table came from immunoSEQ multiplex PCR; TCRdb's copy has only in-frame clones and leaves some out. Of around 100,000 clones in the sample, 65% to 85% were seen once. The sequenced sample consisted of peripheral blood. These receptors all come from a man aged 60-69 years with acute or convalescent COVID-19.

The chain links TRBV7-3 to TRBJ1-1; D not resolved. Germline loops: CDR1 SGHTA, CDR2 FQGTGA. The CDR3 is 14 amino acids. V was shortened by 0 bases and J by 4 bases, with 9 bases between the two germline ends. The CDR3 sequence: CASSLTGVGTEAFF. The DNA for the CDR3 is TGTGCCAGCAGCTTAACGGGAGTTGGCACTGAAGCTTTCTTT.

The chain joins TRBV5-1 to TRBJ1-4, with TRBD1 matching over 9 bases. The V gene's germline CDR1 is SGHRS and CDR2 YFSETQ. V gave up 4 bases and J gave up 8 bases; unmatched junction bases: 6. The CDR3 runs 14 residues. As DNA, the CDR3 is TGCGCCAGCAGCCGGGGACAGGGAGAAGAAAAACTGTTTTTT. This sequence encodes CASSRGQGEEKLFF.